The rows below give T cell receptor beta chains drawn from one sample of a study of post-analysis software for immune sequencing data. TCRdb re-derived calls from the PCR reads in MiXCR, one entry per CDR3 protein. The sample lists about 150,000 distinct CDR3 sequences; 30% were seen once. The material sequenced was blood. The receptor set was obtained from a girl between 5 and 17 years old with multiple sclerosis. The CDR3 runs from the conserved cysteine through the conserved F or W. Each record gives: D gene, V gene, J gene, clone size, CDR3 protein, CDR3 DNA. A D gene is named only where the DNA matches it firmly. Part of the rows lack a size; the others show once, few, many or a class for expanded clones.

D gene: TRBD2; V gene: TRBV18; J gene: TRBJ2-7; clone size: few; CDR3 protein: CASSRTSGTEEQYF; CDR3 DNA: TGTGCCAGCTCACGGACTAGCGGAACGGAAGAGCAGTACTTC
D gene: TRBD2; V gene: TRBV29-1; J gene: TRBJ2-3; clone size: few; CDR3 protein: CSAARLAGGKGDTQYF; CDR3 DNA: TGCAGCGCCGCTAGACTAGCGGGAGGAAAAGGAGATACGCAGTATTTT
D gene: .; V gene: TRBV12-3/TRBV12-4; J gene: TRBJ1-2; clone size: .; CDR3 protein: CASSFTSVVPDGYTF; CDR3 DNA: TGTGCCAGCAGTTTTACCTCGGTTGTGCCCGATGGCTACACCTTC
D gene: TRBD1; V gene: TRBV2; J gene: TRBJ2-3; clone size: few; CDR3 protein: CASSKGQLSTDTQYF; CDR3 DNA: TGTGCCAGCAGCAAGGGACAGCTTAGCACAGATACGCAGTATTTT
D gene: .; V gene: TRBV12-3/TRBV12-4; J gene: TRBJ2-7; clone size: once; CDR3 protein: CASSLSSSGYEQYF; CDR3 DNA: TGTGCCAGCAGTTTATCTTCCAGCGGCTACGAGCAGTACTTC
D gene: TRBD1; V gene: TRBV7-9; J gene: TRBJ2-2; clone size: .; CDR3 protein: CASSGTAANTGELFF; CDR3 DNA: TGTGCCAGCAGCGGGACAGCAGCGAACACCGGGGAGCTGTTTTTT
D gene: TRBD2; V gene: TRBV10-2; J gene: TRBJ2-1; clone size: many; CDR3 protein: CASSSGLADNEQFF; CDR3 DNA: TGCGCCAGCAGCAGCGGACTAGCGGACAATGAGCAGTTCTTC
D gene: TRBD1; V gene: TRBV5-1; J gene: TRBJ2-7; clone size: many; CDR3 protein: CASSYPTGDEQYF; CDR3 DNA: TGCGCCAGCAGCTACCCCACAGGGGACGAGCAGTACTTC
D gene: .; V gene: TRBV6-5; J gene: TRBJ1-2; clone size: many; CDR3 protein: CASSPLRDGYTF; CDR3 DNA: TGTGCCAGCAGTCCTTTGAGAGATGGCTACACCTTC
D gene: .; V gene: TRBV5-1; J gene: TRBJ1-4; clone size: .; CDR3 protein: CASSSTNGQFHEKLFF; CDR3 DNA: TGCGCCAGCAGCTCTACCAACGGACAGTTTCATGAAAAACTGTTTTTT
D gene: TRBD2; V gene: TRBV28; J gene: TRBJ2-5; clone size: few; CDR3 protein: CASVASGRPLGETQYF; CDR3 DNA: TGTGCCAGCGTGGCTAGCGGGAGGCCTTTGGGAGAGACCCAGTACTTC
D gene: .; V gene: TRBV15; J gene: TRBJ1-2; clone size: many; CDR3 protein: CATSRAGFGYTF; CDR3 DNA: TGTGCCACCAGCAGAGCCGGGTTTGGCTACACCTTC
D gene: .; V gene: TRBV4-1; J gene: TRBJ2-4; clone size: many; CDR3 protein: CASSQAGPVAKNIQYF; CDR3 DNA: TGCGCCAGCAGCCAAGCAGGACCGGTTGCCAAAAACATTCAGTACTTC
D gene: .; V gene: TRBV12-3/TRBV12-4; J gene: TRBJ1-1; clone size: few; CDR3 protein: CASSSHNTEAFF; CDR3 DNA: TGTGCCAGCAGTTCCCATAACACTGAAGCTTTCTTT
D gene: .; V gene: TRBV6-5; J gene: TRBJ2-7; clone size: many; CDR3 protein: CASSYSRTPSYEQYF; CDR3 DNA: TGTGCCAGCAGTTACTCCCGGACACCGTCCTACGAGCAGTACTTC
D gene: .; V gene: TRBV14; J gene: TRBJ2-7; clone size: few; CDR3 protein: CASSQDYMEPYEQYF; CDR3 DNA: TGTGCCAGCAGCCAAGATTATATGGAACCCTACGAGCAGTACTTC
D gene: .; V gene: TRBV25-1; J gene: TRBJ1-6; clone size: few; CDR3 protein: CASSDRSTSSYNSPLHF; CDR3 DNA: TGTGCCAGCAGTGATCGGAGTACGAGCTCCTATAATTCACCCCTCCACTTT
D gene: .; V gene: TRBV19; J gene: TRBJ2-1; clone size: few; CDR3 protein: CASRKSGPRNEQFF; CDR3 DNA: TGTGCCAGTAGAAAGAGCGGACCGCGCAATGAGCAGTTCTTC
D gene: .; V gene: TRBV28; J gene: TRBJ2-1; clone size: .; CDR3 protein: CASSFQAAPRNEQFF; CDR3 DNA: TGTGCCAGCAGTTTCCAGGCCGCCCCGAGGAATGAGCAGTTCTTC
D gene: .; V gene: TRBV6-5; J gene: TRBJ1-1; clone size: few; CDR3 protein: CASSYIGIRTAMNTEAFF; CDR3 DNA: TGTGCCAGCAGTTACATTGGGATCAGGACAGCGATGAACACTGAAGCTTTCTTT
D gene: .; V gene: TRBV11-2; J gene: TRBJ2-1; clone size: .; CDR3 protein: CASSPRTDNEQFF; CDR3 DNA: TGTGCCAGCAGCCCGCGGACTGACAATGAGCAGTTCTTC
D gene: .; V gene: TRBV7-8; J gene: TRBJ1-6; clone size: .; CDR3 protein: CASSLGYRTASSPLHF; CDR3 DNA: TGTGCCAGCAGCTTAGGGTATAGGACAGCCAGTTCACCCCTCCACTTT
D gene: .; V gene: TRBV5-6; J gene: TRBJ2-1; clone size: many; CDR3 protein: CASSPVSPGRYEQFF; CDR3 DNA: TGTGCCAGCAGCCCAGTGTCCCCGGGTCGGTATGAGCAGTTCTTC
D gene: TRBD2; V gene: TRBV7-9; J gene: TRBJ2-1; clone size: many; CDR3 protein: CASSLAGLADNEQFF; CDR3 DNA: TGTGCCAGCAGCTTAGCCGGACTAGCCGACAATGAGCAGTTCTTC
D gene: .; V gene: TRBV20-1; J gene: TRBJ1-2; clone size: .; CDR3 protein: CSASLRMGGNYGYTF; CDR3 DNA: TGCAGTGCTTCCCTCCGAATGGGGGGTAACTATGGCTACACCTTC
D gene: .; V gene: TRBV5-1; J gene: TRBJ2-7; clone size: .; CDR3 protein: CASSLVSDHRSYEQYF; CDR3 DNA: TGCGCCAGCAGTCTGGTATCGGATCATCGCTCCTACGAGCAGTACTTC
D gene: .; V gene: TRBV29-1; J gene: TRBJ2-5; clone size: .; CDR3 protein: CSASAEQGQETQYF; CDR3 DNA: TGCAGCGCCTCGGCGGAACAGGGACAAGAGACCCAGTACTTC
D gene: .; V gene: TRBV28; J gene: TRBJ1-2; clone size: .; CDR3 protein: CASSFAGPNYGYTF; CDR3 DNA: TGTGCCAGCAGTTTTGCCGGACCTAACTATGGCTACACCTTC
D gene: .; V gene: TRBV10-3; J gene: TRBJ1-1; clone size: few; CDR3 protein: CAISERELGSFEAFF; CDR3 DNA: TGTGCCATCAGTGAAAGGGAATTGGGGTCCTTTGAAGCTTTCTTT